This TCR beta chain was identified during a study of breast tumors, draining lymph nodes, adjacent tissues. One entry per CDR3 protein results from TCRdb running MiXCR on the multiplex PCR reads. This table has 15,000 to 16,000 distinct CDR3 sequences, about half appearing once. Sample share makes this clonotype medium-sized. The CDR3 runs 15 residues. The V and J ends lost 4 bases and 2 bases, in that order; junction bases with no gene match: 8. Germline V gives CDR1 MNHEY, CDR2 SVGAGI. The rearrangement joins TRBV6-5 to TRBJ2-7; TRBD2 aligns across 7 bases. Specimen: tumor-adjacent breast tissue. This sequence originates from a female donor with breast cancer. Some clones in this sample may be carry-over from other donors' samples. CDR3 DNA sequence: TGTGCCAGCAGTTTGGTCTCGAGCGGGGCCTACGAGCAGTACTTC. It yields the protein CASSLVSSGAYEQYF.